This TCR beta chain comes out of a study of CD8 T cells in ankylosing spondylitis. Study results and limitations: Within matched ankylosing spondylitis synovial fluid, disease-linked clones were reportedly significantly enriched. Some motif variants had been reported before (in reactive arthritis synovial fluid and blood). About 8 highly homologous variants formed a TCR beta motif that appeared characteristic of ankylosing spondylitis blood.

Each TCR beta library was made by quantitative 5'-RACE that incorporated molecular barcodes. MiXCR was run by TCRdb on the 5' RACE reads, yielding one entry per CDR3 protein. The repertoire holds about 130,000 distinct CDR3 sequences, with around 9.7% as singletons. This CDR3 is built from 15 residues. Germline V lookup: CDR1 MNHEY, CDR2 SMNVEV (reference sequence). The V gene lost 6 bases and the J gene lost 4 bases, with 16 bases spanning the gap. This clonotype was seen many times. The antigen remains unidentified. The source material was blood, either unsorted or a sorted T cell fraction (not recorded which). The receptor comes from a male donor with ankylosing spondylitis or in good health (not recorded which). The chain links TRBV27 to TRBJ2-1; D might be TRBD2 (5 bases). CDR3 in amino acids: CASSRGREAYNEQFF. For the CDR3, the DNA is TGTGCCAGCAGCCGCGGGCGTGAGGCTTACAATGAGCAGTTCTTC.